A selection of T cell receptor beta chains follows, all from one sample in a study of T cell changes during pregnancy in multiple sclerosis. Clones were sequenced by immunoSEQ multiplex PCR, and TCRdb holds only the in-frame ones, with some missing. The sample gives more than 35,000 clones, approximately 89% of which show up once; 0.7% to 0.8% is in the top ten. The source was CD4+ T cells from peripheral blood mononuclear cells, collected after pregnancy. The receptors derive from a female donor in good health, enrolled as a control in a pregnancy study. Each CDR3 is given with its conserved first and last residue. The D gene is left open where the match is weak. Rows give clone size only sometimes, using once, few, many, or a class for an expanded clone.

abundance	j_gene	v_gene	d_gene	CDR3aa	CDR3nt
.	TRBJ2-3	TRBV7-2	.	CASSFGLRDSIGDTQYF	TGTGCCAGCAGCTTTGGGCTCCGGGACTCGATAGGAGATACGCAGTATTTT
.	TRBJ2-3	TRBV19	.	CASSPRPTGTDTQYF	TGTGCCAGTAGTCCCCGCCCAACGGGGACAGATACGCAGTATTTT
.	TRBJ2-5	TRBV2	TRBD1	CASLRQGAGTQYF	TGTGCCAGCCTTCGACAGGGAGCCGGGACCCAGTACTTC
once	TRBJ1-5	TRBV10-3	TRBD1	CAISDGTGGYSNQPQHF	TGTGCCATCAGTGATGGGACAGGGGGTTATAGCAATCAGCCCCAGCATTTT
.	TRBJ1-6	TRBV14	.	CASSQDLGDNSPLHF	TGTGCCAGCAGCCAAGACCTCGGGGATAATTCACCCCTCCACTTT
once	TRBJ2-5	TRBV7-3	TRBD2	CASSQGLAGGGETQYF	TGTGCCAGCAGCCAGGGACTAGCGGGGGGAGGGGAGACCCAGTACTTC
.	TRBJ1-3	TRBV7-9	TRBD1	CASSPPGGYGNTIYF	TGTGCCAGCAGCCCCCCAGGGGGCTATGGAAACACCATATATTTT
.	TRBJ1-6	TRBV6-5	.	CASTRLRGGNSPLHF	TGTGCCAGCACCCGCCTCAGGGGAGGGAATTCACCCCTCCACTTT
once	TRBJ2-1	TRBV19	.	CASSSYSSYNEQFF	TGTGCCAGTAGTAGCTACTCGTCCTACAATGAGCAGTTCTTC
.	TRBJ2-2	TRBV12-2	.	CASRSDFDTCSGELFF	TGTGCAAGTCGCTCCGACTTTGATACCTGCAGCGGGGAGCTGTTTTTT
.	TRBJ2-7	TRBV7-2	TRBD1	CASSLSGTGISYEQYF	TGTGCCAGCAGCTTATCTGGGACAGGGATCTCCTACGAGCAGTACTTC
.	TRBJ1-2	TRBV6-1	TRBD1	CASSDRTGGFYGYTF	TGTGCCAGCAGTGATAGGACAGGGGGCTTCTATGGCTACACCTTC